A single sample gave rise to the 19 T cell receptor beta chains below, sequenced in a study of shared clonotypes between healthy human individuals. Clones were read by immunoSEQ multiplex PCR, and TCRdb kept only the in-frame ones, dropping some. Of more than 2 million clones in the sample, roughly 95% were seen once. Sequencing input: naive CD4+ T cells sorted from blood. As for subset: CD45RA+ positively selected. Source of these receptors: a man aged 18 to 29 in good health.

V is TRBV18 and J is TRBJ2-7, with D perhaps assigned TRBD1 or TRBD2 (6 bases each). Trimming took 2 bases from V and 5 from J, leaving 13 bases between them. The CDR3 is 14 amino acids. CDR1 is KGHSH, CDR2 LQKENI, per germline. Written as DNA, the CDR3 is TGTGCCAGCTCACCATTTGAGAGGGGGGACGAGCAGTACTTC. Translating it yields CASSPFERGDEQYF.

The chain couples TRBV6-5 to TRBJ1-3; D not resolved. From germline, CDR1 is MNHEY and CDR2 SVGAGI. Deletions cut 6 bases from V and 0 bases from J, with 12 bases between. This CDR3 region has 15 residues. This CDR3 reads CASRDGVNSGNTIYF. DNA of the CDR3: TGTGCCAGCAGGGACGGGGTGAACTCTGGAAACACCATATATTTT.

The V gene is TRBV7-2, the J gene TRBJ2-6; D possibly matches TRBD1 or TRBD2 (5 bases each). The germline V gene has CDR1 SGHTA and CDR2 FQGNSA. V was pared by 0 bases and J by 4 bases, with 10 bases between. This CDR3 has 16 residues. The CDR3 DNA reads TGTGCCAGCAGCTTAGCCCCAGGGACCGGGGCCAACGTCCTGACTTTC. Amino acid sequence: CASSLAPGTGANVLTF.

The chain couples TRBV7-2 to TRBJ2-7; TRBD2 agrees at 13 bases. The CDR3 is 16 amino acids. The trim removed 5 bases at V and 5 bases at J, leaving 9 bases unmatched. Germline CDR1 SGHTA, CDR2 FQGNSA. The CDR3, as DNA: TGTGCCAGCAGCGGATGGACTAGCGGGAGAACCAACGAGCAGTACTTC. Its protein is CASSGWTSGRTNEQYF.

This chain uses TRBV19 with TRBJ1-1; the D is unclear. V was trimmed by 3 bases and J by 11 bases, leaving 19 bases between them. This CDR3 comprises 14 residues. Germline assignment: CDR1 LNHDA and CDR2 SQIVND (reference sequence). The CDR3 is CASSIEWGSRNAFF. Written as DNA, the CDR3 is TGTGCCAGTAGTATTGAATGGGGATCCAGAAACGCTTTCTTT.

Notes on this clone: Other DNA sequences within the sample encode an identical CDR3. The J gene is TRBJ1-1, the V gene TRBV2; 10 positions match TRBD1. V was pared by 6 bases and J by 0 bases, with 1 base of the junction left unmatched. The CDR3 covers 14 residues. The germline CDR1 and CDR2 sequences are SNHLY and FYNNEI. DNA of the CDR3: TGTGCCAGCAGGGGACAGGGGCTGAACACTGAAGCTTTCTTT. It is translated as CASRGQGLNTEAFF.

The gene calls are TRBV4-1 and TRBJ2-2; TRBD2 agrees at 7 bases. V lost 2 bases, J lost 5 bases, and 2 bases stayed unmatched. The CDR3 extends over 14 amino acids. Germline lookup yields CDR1 MGHRA and CDR2 YSYEKL. The CDR3 nucleotides are TGCGCCAGCAGCCAAAGGGAGGGTACCGGGGAGCTGTTTTTT. Protein sequence: CASSQREGTGELFF.

Concerning this clone itself: The CDR3 end shows no conserved phenylalanine or tryptophan, and so a read error is likely. Because the CDR3's place on the DNA is in doubt, the DNA is left out and the CDR3 is given as listed by TCRdb. The CDR3 loop reads CASSSILSTVPHSC. This chain links TRBV6-5 with TRBJ2-7; TRBD1, the table's D call, lacks a check against the DNA. CDR1 and CDR2 from the germline V gene are MNHEY and SVGAGI. The CDR3 is 14 residues long, counting both termini.

The V and J genes are TRBV6-6 and TRBJ2-7; D assignment may be TRBD1 or TRBD2 (5 bases each). The CDR3 is made up of 13 amino acids. Germline V gene lookup returns CDR1 MNHNY and CDR2 SVGAGI (reference sequence). V was cut by 2 bases and J by 6 bases, with 11 bases left in between. The CDR3 here is CASSYARDGEQYF. DNA for the CDR3: TGTGCCAGCAGTTACGCCAGGGACGGCGAGCAGTACTTC.

This sequence joins TRBV29-1 and TRBJ2-5; tentative D call: TRBD2 (6 bases). The V end lost 3 bases, the J end lost 5 bases, and 13 bases lay between the germline ends. The CDR3 contains 13 residues. Per germline, CDR1 SQVTM and CDR2 ANQGSEA. CDR3 sequence (DNA): TGCAGCGTTGATGATGCGGGGTGGGAGACCCAGTACTTC. Its protein is CSVDDAGWETQYF.

CDR3 in amino acids: CASSVGAGGLKGNQPQHF. Written as DNA, the CDR3 is TGTGCCAGCAGCGTAGGGGCAGGGGGCCTAAAGGGCAATCAGCCCCAGCATTTT. The rearrangement uses TRBV9 and TRBJ1-5, with 8 bases matching TRBD1. Germline CDR1 reads SGDLS; CDR2 reads YYNGEE. This CDR3 is built from 18 residues. V shed 0 bases, J shed 2 bases, and the junction held 10 bases outside the gene matches.

This clone was counted a single time. The chain links TRBV5-1 to TRBJ1-5, with 10 bases that match TRBD1. With 3 bases clipped from V and 6 bases from J, the junction kept 6 bases outside the gene matches. Germline loops: CDR1 SGHRS, CDR2 YFSETQ. This CDR3 has 15 residues. CDR3 sequence: CASSSTGGAGQPQHF. DNA of the CDR3: TGCGCCAGCAGCTCGACAGGGGGCGCGGGTCAGCCCCAGCATTTT.

The CDR3 loop is CASSLTLRGVNEKLFF. The CDR3 DNA reads as TGTGCCAGCAGCCTGACCTTGAGGGGGGTTAATGAAAAACTGTTTTTT. This chain uses TRBV5-5 with TRBJ1-4; D perhaps matches TRBD1 (6 bases). V lost 4 bases, J lost 4 bases, and 17 bases lay in between. This CDR3 spans 16 amino acids. Germline CDR1 is SGHKS and CDR2 is YYEKEE (reference sequence).

This clone was observed a handful of times. This sequence joins TRBV30 and TRBJ1-6; maybe TRBD1 (5 bases). Germline values: CDR1 GTSNPN, CDR2 SVGIG (reference sequence). The ends were cut back, 6 bases at V and 5 bases at J, with 14 bases in the middle. This CDR3 spans 14 amino acids. This CDR3 reads CACRPGLNNSPLHF. The CDR3 nucleotides are TGTGCCTGTCGACCGGGACTGAATAATTCACCCCTCCACTTT. Variable domain in full (rest from reference TRBV30 and TRBJ1-6): SQTIHQWPATLVQPVGSPLSLECTVEGTSNPNLYWYRQAAGRGLQLLFYSVGIGQISSEVPQNLSASRPQDRQFILSSKKLLLSDSGFYLCACRPGLNNSPLHFGNGTRLTVT.

This chain uses TRBV7-9 with TRBJ2-2; TRBD1 or TRBD2 may be the D gene (5 bases each). This CDR3 spans 16 amino acids. The ends were cut back, 6 bases at V and 3 bases at J, with 17 bases in the middle. Germline-derived CDR1 and CDR2 are SEHNR and FQNEAQ (reference sequence). The CDR3 reads CASSSGTGRYTGELFF. CDR3 nucleotides: TGTGCCAGCAGTAGTGGGACGGGCCGCTACACCGGGGAGCTGTTTTTT.

This chain connects TRBV6-6 to TRBJ1-6; tentative D call: TRBD1 (6 bases). The germline gives CDR1 MNHNY, CDR2 SVGAGI (reference sequence). V was pared by 10 bases and J by 6 bases, with 22 bases between. CDR3 length: 16 residues. This CDR3 reads CATRPEGGSRNSPLHF. The CDR3 bases are TGTGCCACCCGCCCAGAGGGGGGGTCCCGTAATTCACCCCTCCACTTT.

The gene calls are TRBV19 and TRBJ1-6, with 9 bases lining up with TRBD1. V trimming: 3 bases; J trimming: 10 bases; junction bases outside the gene matches: 4. The germline V gene has CDR1 LNHDA and CDR2 SQIVND (reference sequence). The CDR3 sequence is 14 residues long. CDR3 in DNA: TGTGCCAGTAGTATGGACAGGGGCGGATCACCCCTCCACTTT. The encoded protein is CASSMDRGGSPLHF.

In DNA form, the CDR3 reads TGTGCCAGCAGCGTAGGACTAGCGGTCGGTGAGCAGTTCTTC. Translated: CASSVGLAVGEQFF. The genes are TRBV9 and TRBJ2-1; 9 bases line up with TRBD2. V lost 0 bases and J lost 9; bases outside the gene matches: 4. CDR3 length equals 14 residues. Per the germline V gene, CDR1 is SGDLS and CDR2 is YYNGEE.

The sample holds one count of this clone. The V and J genes are TRBV30 and TRBJ2-5; possibly TRBD2 for D (7 bases). Germline lookup yields CDR1 GTSNPN and CDR2 SVGIG (reference sequence). Trimming removed 8 bases from V and 2 bases from J, with 15 bases in between. This CDR3 has 13 amino acids. The chain's CDR3 is CAQGGGTQETQYF. For the CDR3, the DNA is TGTGCCCAAGGGGGGGGGACACAAGAGACCCAGTACTTC.